The 29 T cell receptor beta chains in this list originate from one sample, sequenced in a study of blood T cell repertoires in COVID-19 (dated by TCRdb to the early 2020s). The library was built by means of the immunoSEQ multiplex PCR assay. Sourced from immuneACCESS, this table was stored by TCRdb with only in-frame sequences that have V and J called. A share of the clones is absent; for the studies checked, an unresolved V gene accounts for under half, and the remainder has no known explanation. This sample has hundreds of thousands of clones in its table, and 85% to 90% of those were observed once. 0.95% to 1.3% of the sample is held by the ten biggest clonotypes. Specimen: PBMCs or T cells enriched from blood (not recorded which). The receptors derive from a man aged 30 to 39 who had recovered from COVID-19.

The chain employs TRBV19 and TRBJ1-5, with no clear D. Germline loops: CDR1 LNHDA, CDR2 SQIVND (reference sequence). CDR3 size: 16 residues. V lost 3 bases, J lost 4 bases, and 16 bases lay in between. CDR3 protein: CASSIGQTHRNQPQHF. The CDR3 DNA sequence: TGTGCCAGTAGTATCGGTCAAACCCATCGTAATCAGCCCCAGCATTTT.

The rearrangement joins TRBV5-1 to TRBJ2-7; D remains unclear. This CDR3 is 12 amino acids long. Trimming cost V 0 bases and J 2 bases, with 3 bases left between them. The germline V gene has CDR1 SGHRS and CDR2 YFSETQ. The CDR3 protein is CASSLDTYEQYF. CDR3 coding DNA: TGCGCCAGCAGCTTGGATACCTACGAGCAGTACTTC.

The chain joins TRBV10-3 to TRBJ2-3; D ambiguous. Germline CDR1 ENHRY, CDR2 SYGVKD. The CDR3 has 15 residues. Trimming left V 5 bases short and J 0 bases short, with 12 bases between. The CDR3 sequence: CAISSDIASTDTQYF. The DNA of the CDR3 is TGTGCCATCAGTTCCGACATTGCTAGCACAGATACGCAGTATTTT.

This chain joins TRBV11-2 and TRBJ2-1; 9 bases match TRBD1. The CDR3 runs to 18 residues. CDR1 is SGHAT and CDR2 is FQNNGV in the germline V gene. Germline trimming cut 2 bases from V and 9 bases from J; bases unmatched to any gene: 17. CDR3 residues: CASSLHPGQGIGWLEQFF. The CDR3 DNA follows: TGTGCCAGCAGCTTACACCCGGGACAGGGTATCGGATGGCTTGAGCAGTTCTTC.

The chain employs TRBV28 and TRBJ1-6; D is undetermined. The CDR3 spans 14 residues. Germline loops: CDR1 MDHEN, CDR2 SYDVKM. The V and J ends lost 2 bases and 3 bases respectively, with 5 bases between them. CDR3 bases: TGTGCCAGCAGTTTAAACAGCTATAATTCACCCCTCCACTTT. Residues: CASSLNSYNSPLHF.

The CDR3 region is CASSLGLGTPTGELFF. The CDR3, as DNA: TGTGCCAGCAGCTTGGGTCTTGGGACACCCACCGGGGAGCTGTTTTTT. The V gene is TRBV5-8, the J gene TRBJ2-2; perhaps TRBD1 as D (6 bases). This CDR3 is built from 16 residues. Germline-derived CDR1 and CDR2 are SGHTS and YDEGEE. Trimming removed 0 bases from V and 4 bases from J, with 13 bases in between.

CDR3 sequence (DNA): TGTGCCAGCAGTACGTTCTCAGGGGGCCAACAGCCCCAGCATTTT. This codes for CASSTFSGGQQPQHF. This chain links TRBV28 with TRBJ1-5; 8 bases agree with TRBD1. Germline-derived CDR1 and CDR2 are MDHEN and SYDVKM. The CDR3 is 15 amino acids. J lost 7 bases, V lost 5 bases, and 10 bases had no gene match. The variable domain in full, completed from reference TRBV28 and TRBJ1-5, reads DVKVTQSSRYLVKRTGEKVFLECVQDMDHENMFWYRQDPGLGLRLIYFSYDVKMKEKGDIPEGYSVSREKKERFSLILESASTNQTSMYLCASSTFSGGQQPQHFGDGTRLSIL.

The chain is built from TRBV4-2 and TRBJ2-7; the match to TRBD2 covers 8 bases. V lost 0 bases, J lost 2 bases, and 6 bases stayed unmatched. The germline CDR1 and CDR2 sequences are LGHNA and YNFKEQ. This CDR3 has 16 residues. CDR3 sequence: CASSQDLTSGPYEQYF. CDR3 bases: TGTGCCAGCAGCCAAGATCTCACTAGCGGCCCCTACGAGCAGTACTTC.

This chain connects TRBV15 to TRBJ2-1; the D gene is possibly TRBD1 (6 bases). CDR3 size: 13 residues. CDR1 is LNHNV, CDR2 YYDKDF, per germline (reference sequence). Trimming stripped 1 base from V and 10 bases from J, with 11 bases between. The CDR3 protein is CATSRVLTGEQFF. The CDR3 DNA reads TGTGCCACCAGCAGAGTTCTAACAGGGGAGCAGTTCTTC.

The chain carries TRBV27 and TRBJ1-4; a weak D match, TRBD1 (5 bases). V was clipped by 5 bases and J by 8 bases, with 15 bases between them. The CDR3 spans 14 residues. Germline V CDR1 and CDR2: MNHEY, SMNVEV (reference sequence). The CDR3 DNA reads TGTGCCAGCAGTAGTACCAGGGAAGGGGAAAAACTGTTTTTT. It yields the protein CASSSTREGEKLFF.

The rearrangement links TRBV29-1 to TRBJ2-2, with TRBD2 identical over 14 bases. The J segment lost 4 bases and the V segment lost 4 bases, leaving 2 bases of the junction unmatched. Germline CDR1 reads SQVTM; CDR2 reads ANQGSEA. The length of the CDR3 is 15 residues. The CDR3 loop reads CSVAGLAGGTGELFF. CDR3 DNA sequence: TGCAGCGTTGCTGGACTAGCGGGAGGCACCGGGGAGCTGTTTTTT.

The chain joins TRBV7-9 to TRBJ2-1, with 8 bases fitting TRBD2. The trim removed 4 bases at V and 7 bases at J, leaving 12 bases unmatched. Germline V CDR1 and CDR2: SEHNR, FQNEAQ (reference sequence). This CDR3 is 16 amino acids long. CDR3 sequence: CASSSSFGLAINEQFF. The DNA for the CDR3 is TGTGCCAGCAGCTCTTCGTTCGGACTAGCAATTAATGAGCAGTTCTTC.

DNA of the CDR3: TGTGCCAGCAGCTTGGACAGGGCCAAGCACAATGAGCAGTTCTTC. It is translated as CASSLDRAKHNEQFF. The V and J genes are TRBV7-2 and TRBJ2-1; TRBD1 matches 8 bases. The CDR3 consists of 15 residues. The germline gives CDR1 SGHTA, CDR2 FQGNSA. Trimming at V came to 3 bases and at J to 5 bases, leaving 6 bases not matched to a gene.

The chain combines TRBV7-2 with TRBJ2-5, with TRBD2 as a possible D gene (6 bases). The CDR3 extends over 14 amino acids. V dropped 4 bases and J dropped 6 bases, with 15 bases sitting between them. Germline assignment: CDR1 SGHTA and CDR2 FQGNSA. The CDR3 reads CASSSVAAAKTQYF. For the CDR3, the DNA is TGTGCCAGCAGCTCAGTAGCGGCCGCTAAGACCCAGTACTTC.

This rearrangement joins TRBV18 to TRBJ1-1; 11 bases agree with TRBD1. Trimming took 6 bases from V and 1 from J; bases not matched to a gene: 4. Germline V gives CDR1 KGHSH, CDR2 LQKENI. CDR3 length: 15 amino acids. Here the CDR3 reads CASSLGQGANTEAFF. CDR3 bases: TGTGCCAGCTCGCTCGGACAGGGGGCGAACACTGAAGCTTTCTTT.

V usage is TRBV7-2 and J usage is TRBJ1-6; no clear D. The CDR3 is 13 amino acids. Germline V CDR1 and CDR2: SGHTA, FQGNSA. The ends were cut back, 7 bases at V and 10 bases at J, with 14 bases in the middle. CDR3 protein: CASTDYSRSPLHF. The DNA of the CDR3 is TGTGCCAGCACTGACTACTCAAGGTCACCCCTCCACTTT.

The chain employs TRBV6-1 and TRBJ1-1, with 8 bases matching TRBD1. V dropped 2 bases and J dropped 10; count of bases not matched to a gene: 0. The germline CDR1 and CDR2 sequences are MNHNS and SASEGT. The CDR3 extends over 11 amino acids. In DNA, the CDR3 is TGTGCCAGCAGTGAAACAGGGGGAGCTTTCTTT. Residues: CASSETGGAFF.

The J gene is TRBJ2-7, the V gene TRBV7-9; TRBD1 is a possible D gene (6 bases). The CDR3 has 14 amino acids. The germline V gene has CDR1 SEHNR and CDR2 FQNEAQ (reference sequence). V was cut by 2 bases and J by 2 bases, with 10 bases left in between. The CDR3 DNA reads TGTGCCAGCAGCTTACCGGGACACCCCTACGAGCAGTACTTC. It yields the protein CASSLPGHPYEQYF.

The chain has TRBV24-1 and TRBJ2-7; 8 nucleotides line up with TRBD1. Germline CDR1 is KGHDR and CDR2 is SFDVKD. CDR3 length equals 12 residues. The trim removed 9 bases at V and 5 bases at J, leaving 5 bases unmatched. The CDR3 nucleotides read TGTGCCACCTCACCAGGGGGCCACGAGCAGTACTTC. It translates to CATSPGGHEQYF.

This chain joins TRBV15 and TRBJ2-1; D is undetermined. The V gene's germline CDR1 is LNHNV and CDR2 YYDKDF (reference sequence). This CDR3 spans 15 amino acids. Deletions cut 0 bases from V and 8 bases from J, with 14 bases between. The CDR3 is CATSRDLMSGDEQFF. The CDR3 bases are TGTGCCACCAGCAGAGATCTCATGTCAGGTGATGAGCAGTTCTTC.

The chain is built from TRBV23-1 and TRBJ2-1; D might be TRBD2 (6 bases). TRBV23-1 is an open reading frame whose function is uncertain. This CDR3 contains 14 residues. V lost 9 bases and J lost 0, with 12 bases in between. CDR3 region: CARREPVSYNEQFF. CDR3 bases: TGCGCCAGACGGGAGCCAGTCTCCTACAATGAGCAGTTCTTC.

The gene calls are TRBV7-8 and TRBJ2-1; the match to TRBD1 covers 8 bases. J gave up 3 bases and V 4 bases, and 2 bases lay outside the gene matches. The germline CDR1 and CDR2 sequences are SGHVS and FQNEAQ. CDR3 length: 14 amino acids. CDR3 bases: TGTGCCAGCAGCTCGGACAGGGTCTACAATGAGCAGTTCTTC. Residues: CASSSDRVYNEQFF.

The chain is built from TRBV3-1 (or the pseudogene TRBV3-2) and TRBJ1-3; no clear D. This CDR3 region has 13 residues. Germline V gene lookup returns CDR1 LGHDT and CDR2 YNNKEL (reference sequence). Trimming shortened V by 6 bases and J by 0 bases, and 6 bases separated the two germline ends. CDR3 DNA sequence: TGTGCCAGCAGTGGCAGCTCTGGAAACACCATATATTTT. Amino acid sequence: CASSGSSGNTIYF.

The table lists this clone with a few counts. The chain couples TRBV11-3 to TRBJ2-1; 10 nucleotides line up with TRBD2. Germline V gives CDR1 SGHNT, CDR2 YENEEA. The V segment lost 1 base and the J segment 3 bases; nucleotides outside the gene matches: 0. There are 15 residues in the CDR3. The CDR3 DNA reads as TGTGCCAGCAGCTTAGGGACTAGCGGCTACAATGAGCAGTTCTTC. As protein: CASSLGTSGYNEQFF.

The gene calls are TRBV2 and TRBJ2-5, with 10 bases identical to TRBD2. Germline V gives CDR1 SNHLY, CDR2 FYNNEI. Losses at the gene ends were 0 bases for V and 2 bases for J; bases not matched to a gene: 6. The CDR3 consists of 17 residues. The CDR3 reads CASSEATSGPPQETQYF. CDR3 DNA: TGTGCCAGCAGTGAAGCGACTAGCGGGCCGCCGCAAGAGACCCAGTACTTC. The complete variable domain, with remaining parts taken from reference TRBV2 and TRBJ2-5, reads EPEVTQTPSHQVTQMGQEVILRCVPISNHLYFYWYRQILGQKVEFLVSFYNNEISEKSEIFDDQFSVERPDGSNFTLKIRSTKLEDSAMYFCASSEATSGPPQETQYFGPGTRLLVL.

The chain joins TRBV6-2 or TRBV6-3 to TRBJ2-1, with D unclear. This CDR3 has 13 residues. Trimming removed 4 bases from V and 7 bases from J, with 11 bases in between. CDR1 and CDR2 from the germline V gene are MNHEY and SVGEGT. CDR3 nucleotide sequence: TGTGCCAGCAGTTGGTATAAGACAAATGAGCAGTTCTTC. It yields the protein CASSWYKTNEQFF.

The chain uses TRBV27 and TRBJ2-1, with 9 bases matching TRBD2. From germline, CDR1 is MNHEY and CDR2 SMNVEV (reference sequence). Losses at the gene ends were 2 bases for V and 6 bases for J; bases not matched to a gene: 8. The CDR3 consists of 16 residues. CDR3 DNA: TGTGCCAGCAGTTTACTGCGGGAGGGCCAGGGCAATGAGCAGTTCTTC. It is translated as CASSLLREGQGNEQFF.

This chain joins TRBV7-3 and TRBJ2-2, with 9 nucleotides matching TRBD1. The CDR3 contains 17 residues. The germline CDR1 and CDR2 sequences are SGHTA and FQGTGA. V shed 0 bases and J 7 bases; nucleotides not matched to a gene: 9. CDR3 sequence: CASSLTPGTGSGGELFF. CDR3 DNA sequence: TGTGCCAGCAGCTTAACGCCAGGGACAGGGAGTGGCGGGGAGCTGTTTTTT.

This rearrangement joins TRBV6-4 to TRBJ2-3; no clear D gene. Germline values: CDR1 MRHNA, CDR2 SNTAGT. CDR3 length equals 13 residues. The V and J ends lost 2 bases and 5 bases respectively, with 8 bases between them. DNA of the CDR3: TGTGCCAGCAGTGACCAATCGGGAGATACGCAGTATTTT. It translates to CASSDQSGDTQYF.